Sequencing of this T cell receptor (beta chain) was carried out in a study of tumor-infiltrating lymphocytes in primary liver carcinoma. At the level of the study: The patients included men and women who were aged 30 to 69 years. Sample yields of productive TCRbeta reads, ranging from roughly 3.65 to 8 million, were similar across tissue types. Spanning 4.2 to 10 cm, the tumors were T1-T3 N0M0.

Germline DNA was also extracted, while the blood RNA originated from unsorted whole blood. General study findings and limits: Tumor-adjacent and tumor-blood pairs showed less overlap than tumor region pairs.

CDR3 length: 16 amino acids. The germline gives CDR1 ENHRY, CDR2 SYGVKD. Reverse transcription of about 0.5 ug total RNA with a constant-region primer produced TCR beta cDNA. Nested multiplex PCR, run for three rounds with slightly modified ARM-PCR, yielded TCR beta libraries. Two initial PCR rounds of about 11 cycles each paired TRBV1-TRBV30 forward primers with a C-beta reverse primer. TCRdb independently ran MiXCR on the multiplex PCR reads; one entry per CDR3 protein. The sample carries approximately 310,000 distinct CDR3 sequences, more than 55% recorded once. On this clonotype: Antigen: not known. A much bigger clone sits one base away, suggesting this may be a read error.

The rearrangement uses TRBV10-3 and TRBJ2-6, with a possible D match to TRBD1 (5 bases). The specimen was peripheral blood. This receptor was taken from a man aged 35 to 55 with primary liver carcinoma and hepatitis B virus infection. DNA for the CDR3: TGTGCCATCAGTGAGAGGGGTTTATCTGGGGCCAACGCCCTGACTTTC. As protein: CAISERGLSGANALTF.